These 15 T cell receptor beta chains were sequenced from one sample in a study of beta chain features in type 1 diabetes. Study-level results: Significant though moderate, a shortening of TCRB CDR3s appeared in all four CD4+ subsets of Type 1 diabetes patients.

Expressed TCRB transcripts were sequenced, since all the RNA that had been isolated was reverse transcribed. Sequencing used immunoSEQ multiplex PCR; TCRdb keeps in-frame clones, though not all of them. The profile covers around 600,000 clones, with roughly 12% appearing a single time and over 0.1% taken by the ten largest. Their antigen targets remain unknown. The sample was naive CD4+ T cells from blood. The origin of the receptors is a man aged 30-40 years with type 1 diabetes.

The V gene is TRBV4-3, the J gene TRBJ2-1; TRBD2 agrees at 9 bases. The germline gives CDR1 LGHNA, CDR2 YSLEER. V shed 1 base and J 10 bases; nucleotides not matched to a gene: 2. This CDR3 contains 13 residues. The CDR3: CASSQALAGEQFF. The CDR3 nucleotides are TGCGCCAGCAGCCAAGCCCTAGCGGGGGAGCAGTTCTTC.

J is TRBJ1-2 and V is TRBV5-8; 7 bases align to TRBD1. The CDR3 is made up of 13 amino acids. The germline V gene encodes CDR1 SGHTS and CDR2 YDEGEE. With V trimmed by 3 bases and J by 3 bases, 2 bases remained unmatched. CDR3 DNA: TGTGCCAGCAGCTCCGGGACAGACTATGGCTACACCTTC. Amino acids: CASSSGTDYGYTF.

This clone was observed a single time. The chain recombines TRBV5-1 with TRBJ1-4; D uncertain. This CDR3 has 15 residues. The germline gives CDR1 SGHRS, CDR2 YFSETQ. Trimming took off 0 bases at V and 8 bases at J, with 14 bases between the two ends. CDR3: CASSLAEGFEEKLFF. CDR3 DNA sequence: TGCGCCAGCAGCTTGGCCGAAGGGTTCGAGGAAAAACTGTTTTTT.

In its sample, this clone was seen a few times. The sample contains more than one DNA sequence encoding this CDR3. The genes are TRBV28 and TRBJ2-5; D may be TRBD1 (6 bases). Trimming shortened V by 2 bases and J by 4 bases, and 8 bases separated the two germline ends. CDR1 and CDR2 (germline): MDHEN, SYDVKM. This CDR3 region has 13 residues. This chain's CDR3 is CASSLTGRETQYF. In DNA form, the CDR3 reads TGTGCCAGCAGTTTAACAGGGAGAGAGACCCAGTACTTC.

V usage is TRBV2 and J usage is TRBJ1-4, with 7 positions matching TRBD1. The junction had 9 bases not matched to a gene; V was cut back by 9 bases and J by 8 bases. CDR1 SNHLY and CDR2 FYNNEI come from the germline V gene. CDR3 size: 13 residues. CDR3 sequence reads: CASGTGEYEKLFF. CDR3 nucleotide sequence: TGTGCCAGTGGTACAGGGGAATACGAAAAACTGTTTTTT.

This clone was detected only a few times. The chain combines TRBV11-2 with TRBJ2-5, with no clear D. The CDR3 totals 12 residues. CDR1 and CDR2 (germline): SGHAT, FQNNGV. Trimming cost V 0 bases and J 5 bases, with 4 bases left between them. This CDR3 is CASSLEVETQYF. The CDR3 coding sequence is TGTGCCAGCAGCTTAGAGGTGGAGACCCAGTACTTC. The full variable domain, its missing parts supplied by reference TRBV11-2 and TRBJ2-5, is EAGVAQSPRYKIIEKRQSVAFWCNPISGHATLYWYQQILGQGPKLLIQFQNNGVVDDSQLPKDRFSAERLKGVDSTLKIQPAKLEDSAVYLCASSLEVETQYFGPGTRLLVL.

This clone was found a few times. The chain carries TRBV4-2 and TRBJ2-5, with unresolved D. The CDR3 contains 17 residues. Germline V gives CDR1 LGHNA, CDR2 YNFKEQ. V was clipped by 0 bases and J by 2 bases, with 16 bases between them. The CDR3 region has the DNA TGTGCCAGCAGCCAAGATGGTACGCGGAGATCGCAAGAGACCCAGTACTTC. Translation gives CASSQDGTRRSQETQYF.

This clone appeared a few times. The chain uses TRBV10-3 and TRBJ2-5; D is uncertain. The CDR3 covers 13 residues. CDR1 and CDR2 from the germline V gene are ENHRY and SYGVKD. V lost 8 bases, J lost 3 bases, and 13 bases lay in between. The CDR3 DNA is TGTGCCATCCGGGCAGGACGTAAAGAGACCCAGTACTTC. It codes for CAIRAGRKETQYF.

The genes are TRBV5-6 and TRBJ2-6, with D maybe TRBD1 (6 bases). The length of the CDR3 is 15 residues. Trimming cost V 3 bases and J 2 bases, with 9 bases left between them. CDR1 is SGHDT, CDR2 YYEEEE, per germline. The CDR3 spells CASSSYRAGANVLTF. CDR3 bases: TGTGCCAGCAGCTCCTACAGGGCTGGGGCCAACGTCCTGACTTTC.

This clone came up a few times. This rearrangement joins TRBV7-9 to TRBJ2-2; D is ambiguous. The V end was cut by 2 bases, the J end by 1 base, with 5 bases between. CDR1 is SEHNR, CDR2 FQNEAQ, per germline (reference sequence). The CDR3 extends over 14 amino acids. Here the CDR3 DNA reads TGTGCCAGCAGCTTAATCAAGAACACCGGGGAGCTGTTTTTT. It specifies CASSLIKNTGELFF.

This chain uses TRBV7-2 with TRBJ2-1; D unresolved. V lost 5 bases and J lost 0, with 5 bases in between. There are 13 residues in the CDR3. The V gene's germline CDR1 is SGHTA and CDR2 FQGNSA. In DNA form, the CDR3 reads TGTGCCAGCAGCCCGATCTCCTACAATGAGCAGTTCTTC. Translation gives CASSPISYNEQFF.

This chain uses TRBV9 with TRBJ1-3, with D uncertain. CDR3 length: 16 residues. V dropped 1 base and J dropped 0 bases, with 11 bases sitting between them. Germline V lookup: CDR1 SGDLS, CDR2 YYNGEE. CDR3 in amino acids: CASSVRTASSGNTIYF. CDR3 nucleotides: TGTGCCAGCAGCGTAAGAACCGCCTCCTCTGGAAACACCATATATTTT.

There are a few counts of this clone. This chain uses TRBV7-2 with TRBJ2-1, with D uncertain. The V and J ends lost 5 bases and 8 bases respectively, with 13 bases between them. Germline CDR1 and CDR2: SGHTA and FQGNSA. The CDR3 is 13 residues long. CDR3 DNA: TGTGCCAGCAGCCTCTCCCCGAACGATGAGCAGTTCTTC. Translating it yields CASSLSPNDEQFF.

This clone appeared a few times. CDR3 coding DNA: TGTGCCAGTTCGTCAGGGGGAGGTGAAAAACTGTTTTTT. It codes for CASSSGGGEKLFF. This sequence joins TRBV25-1 and TRBJ1-4, with 7 positions matching TRBD1. From germline, CDR1 is MGHDK and CDR2 SYGVNS. The CDR3 spans 13 residues. V lost 9 bases to trimming and J lost 7 bases; unmatched junction nucleotides: 8.

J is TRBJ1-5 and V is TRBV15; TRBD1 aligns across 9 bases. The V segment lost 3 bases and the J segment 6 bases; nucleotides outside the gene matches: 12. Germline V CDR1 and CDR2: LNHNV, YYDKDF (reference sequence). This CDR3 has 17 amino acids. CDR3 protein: CATSREQGAPIGQPQHF. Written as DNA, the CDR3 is TGTGCCACCAGCAGGGAACAGGGGGCGCCCATTGGTCAGCCCCAGCATTTT.